Below are 13 T cell receptor beta chains sequenced from a single sample in a study of identical twins listed by TCRdb under 2016. The library was prepared using 5' RACE. For sequencing, an Illumina HiSeq 2000 was employed. The raw public reads went through TCRdb reprocessing: fastp at Q25, MiXCR clone calling, in-frame beta chains kept. Under each unique CDR3 protein, matching rows form one entry showing the most common genes and DNA. The table for this sample lists 690,000 or so distinct CDR3 sequences; less than 10% of them were counted only once. The top ten clonotypes cover around 0.98% of the sample. This sample was shared with a second study, whose subject was yellow fever vaccine responses in identical twins.

What was sequenced was PBMCs. These receptors were taken from a young woman in good health.

J is TRBJ2-5 and V is TRBV20-1; D not resolved. The CDR3 loop spans 14 amino acids. CDR1 DFQATT and CDR2 SNEGSKA come from the germline V gene (reference sequence). With 0 bases removed from V and 0 bases from J, the gap between germline ends came to 8 bases. CDR3 in amino acids: CSARDRLNQETQYF. The CDR3 DNA sequence: TGCAGTGCTAGAGATAGGCTAAACCAAGAGACCCAGTACTTC.

About this clonotype: One junction end does not reproduce the germline sequence, and a read error may be involved. The rearrangement uses TRBV6-1 and TRBJ2-4; D might be TRBD2 (6 bases). CDR3 length: 17 amino acids. Germline loops: CDR1 MNHNS, CDR2 SASEGT. The CDR3 DNA sequence: TGTGCCAGCGGTGAAGTGTGGGGAGGACTAGCCAAAAACATTCAGTACTTC. Protein product: CASGEVWGGLAKNIQYF.

Ten or more counts support this clonotype. J is TRBJ1-4 and V is TRBV12-3 or TRBV12-4; D unclear. Trimming removed 5 bases at V and 4 bases at J, with 11 bases between. CDR3 length: 14 residues. CDR3 amino acids: CASSTRRINEKLFF. The DNA for the CDR3 is TGTGCCAGCAGTACAAGACGGATTAATGAAAAACTGTTTTTT.

In this sample, this clonotype turned up many times. The chain links TRBV20-1 to TRBJ2-2; 7 bases line up with TRBD1. The germline CDR1 and CDR2 sequences are DFQATT and SNEGSKA (reference sequence). Trimming took 0 bases from V and 4 from J; bases not matched to a gene: 11. The CDR3 sequence is 17 residues long. The CDR3, as DNA: TGCAGTGCTAGAGAAGACAGGGCCGGTTCGGCCACCGGGGAGCTGTTTTTT. It specifies CSAREDRAGSATGELFF.

This clonotype was observed a few times. The CDR3 sequence is CAISESIAVQETQYF. The DNA for the CDR3 is TGTGCCATCAGTGAGTCGATAGCGGTCCAAGAGACCCAGTACTTC. The chain employs TRBV10-3 and TRBJ2-5; D possibly corresponds to TRBD2 (6 bases). V was trimmed by 0 bases and J by 1 base, leaving 9 bases between them. In germline, CDR1 is ENHRY, CDR2 SYGVKD. The CDR3 extends over 15 amino acids.

This chain uses TRBV7-6 with TRBJ1-4; 9 positions match TRBD1. Germline trimming cut 1 base from V and 6 bases from J; bases unmatched to any gene: 6. CDR1 and CDR2 from the germline V gene are SGHVS and FNYEAQ. This CDR3 has 16 residues. In DNA, the CDR3 is TGTGCCAGCAGCTTAGGTTCGGGACAGGGTCATGAAAAACTGTTTTTT. Residues: CASSLGSGQGHEKLFF.

This clonotype was picked up a small number of times. In DNA, the CDR3 is TGTGCCAGCAGCTTAGTCAGTCTAGATTTAAATGAGCAGTTCTTC. It yields the protein CASSLVSLDLNEQFF. The chain links TRBV7-2 to TRBJ2-1; D is unclear. Per the germline V gene, CDR1 is SGHTA and CDR2 is FQGNSA. The ends were cut back, 1 base at V and 7 bases at J, with 14 bases in the middle. The CDR3 is 15 amino acids. The whole variable domain, remainder taken from reference TRBV7-2 and TRBJ2-1, is GAGVSQSPSNKVTEKGKDVELRCDPISGHTALYWYRQSLGQGLEFLIYFQGNSAPDKSGLPSDRFSAERTGGSVSTLTIQRTQQEDSAVYLCASSLVSLDLNEQFFGPGTRLTVL.

The chain links TRBV5-1 to TRBJ1-4; 7 bases line up with TRBD1. J lost 7 bases, V lost 5 bases, and 17 bases had no gene match. Germline V CDR1 and CDR2: SGHRS, YFSETQ. CDR3 size: 17 residues. CDR3 in amino acids: CASREGASPGNGEKLFF. Here the CDR3 DNA reads TGCGCCAGCAGGGAGGGGGCGAGCCCCGGGAATGGTGAAAAACTGTTTTTT.

This clonotype has more than one count but fewer than ten. The J gene is TRBJ2-1, the V gene TRBV7-2; TRBD2 matches 11 bases. V was clipped by 7 bases and J by 6 bases; unmatched bases: 8. Germline CDR1 SGHTA, CDR2 FQGNSA. This CDR3 contains 15 residues. The CDR3 protein is CASTTLAGGLNEQFF. The DNA of the CDR3 is TGTGCCAGCACCACGTTAGCGGGGGGGCTCAATGAGCAGTTCTTC.

This chain uses TRBV28 with TRBJ2-7; weak D call: TRBD2 (6 bases). This CDR3 contains 15 residues. The ends were cut back, 3 bases at V and 2 bases at J, with 14 bases in the middle. The germline gives CDR1 MDHEN, CDR2 SYDVKM. The DNA of the CDR3 is TGTGCCAGCAGTTTGTTCCGGGAGCTCACCTACGAGCAGTACTTC. Amino acid sequence: CASSLFRELTYEQYF.

This clonotype was seen many times. The V call is TRBV7-9, the J call TRBJ2-1, with 10 bases matching TRBD1. The V and J ends lost 3 bases and 5 bases, in that order; junction bases with no gene match: 4. Per the germline V gene, CDR1 is SEHNR and CDR2 is FQNEAQ (reference sequence). The CDR3 runs to 15 residues. CDR3 nucleotides: TGTGCCAGCAGCTTCGGGACAGGGGAGAACAATGAGCAGTTCTTC. Protein: CASSFGTGENNEQFF.

This clonotype was observed many times. This chain joins TRBV4-3 and TRBJ2-1, with 7 bases aligning to TRBD2. The CDR3 sequence is 14 residues long. Germline V gene data show CDR1 as LGHNA and CDR2 as YSLEER. Trimming removed 2 bases from V and 8 bases from J; junction bases left unmatched: 6. This CDR3 is CASSQRTSYDEQFF. The CDR3 DNA follows: TGCGCCAGCAGCCAACGGACTAGTTATGATGAGCAGTTCTTC.

The chain has TRBV12-3 or TRBV12-4 and TRBJ2-3; 8 nucleotides match TRBD1. Unmatched junction bases numbered 8, after V lost 5 bases and J lost 4 bases. The CDR3 sequence is 15 residues long. The CDR3, as DNA: TGTGCCAGCAGTGTCGGACAGGGTCGCGCAGATACGCAGTATTTT. Its translation: CASSVGQGRADTQYF.